The clone carrying this T cell receptor (beta chain) was seen once. The study drew participants aged about 18 to 89 years from around 24 US areas. Allocation to cohorts depended on clinical history reported by the participants. Symptom resolution, clearance, or two negative PCRs marked the recovered donors of Cohort 3. Germline CDR1 reads MNHNS; CDR2 reads SASEGT. CDR3 length: 16 amino acids. V lost 2 bases, J lost 6 bases, and 18 bases lay in between. The data are from a study of blood T cell repertoires in COVID-19. Whole-study context: T cells, B-cell-depleted T cells, or PBMCs supplied cDNA or gDNA.

Profiling relied on immunoSEQ multiplex PCR, and the TCRdb table lists in-frame clones only, not all of them. This table has roughly 160,000 clones, approximately 77% appearing once. The sample was PBMCs or T cells enriched from blood (not recorded which). The source of this sequence is a man aged 60 to 75 who had recovered from COVID-19. The J gene is TRBJ2-3, the V gene TRBV6-1, with TRBD1 as a possible D gene (5 bases). The DNA of the CDR3 is TGTGCCAGCAGTGAAAGGGGCGGTCAAAAATGGGATACGCAGTATTTT. This sequence encodes CASSERGGQKWDTQYF.